This T cell receptor (beta chain) was profiled in a study of blood T cells in healthy people across ages. A second PCR of 7 to 11 cycles used a sample-barcoded 5' primer and a J-beta primer mix. Each CDR3 protein is one row after TCRdb ran MiXCR on the 5' RACE reads. The sample shows approximately 800,000 distinct CDR3 sequences, roughly 25% of them seen only once. The V and J ends lost 4 bases and 3 bases respectively, with 7 bases between them. CDR3 length equals 12 residues. CDR1 and CDR2 from the germline V gene are MNHEY and SVGEGT. These sequences were also reported in another study, on T cells of mothers and their children.

The chain couples TRBV6-2 or TRBV6-3 to TRBJ2-7; D remains ambiguous. The sequencing input was blood. This clonotype originated in a boy aged 5-17 years in good health. DNA of the CDR3: TGTGCCAGCAGTTGCCCCGACTACGAGCAGTACTTC. The encoded protein is CASSCPDYEQYF.